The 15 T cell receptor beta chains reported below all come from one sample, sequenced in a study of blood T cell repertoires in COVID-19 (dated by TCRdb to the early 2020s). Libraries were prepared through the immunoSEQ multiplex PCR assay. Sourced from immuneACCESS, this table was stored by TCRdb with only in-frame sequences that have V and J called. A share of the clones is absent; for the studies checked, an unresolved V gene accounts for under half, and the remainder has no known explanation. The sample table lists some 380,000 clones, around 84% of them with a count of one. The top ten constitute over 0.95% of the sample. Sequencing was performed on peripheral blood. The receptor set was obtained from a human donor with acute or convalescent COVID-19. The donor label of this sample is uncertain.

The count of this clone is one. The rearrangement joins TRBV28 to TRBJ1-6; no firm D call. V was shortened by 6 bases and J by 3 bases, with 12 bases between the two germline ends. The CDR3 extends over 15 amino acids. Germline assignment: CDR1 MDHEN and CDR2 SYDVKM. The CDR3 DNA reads TGTGCCAGCAGGATTCTGGGGAGCTATAATTCACCCCTCCACTTT. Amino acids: CASRILGSYNSPLHF. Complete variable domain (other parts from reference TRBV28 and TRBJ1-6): DVKVTQSSRYLVKRTGEKVFLECVQDMDHENMFWYRQDPGLGLRLIYFSYDVKMKEKGDIPEGYSVSREKKERFSLILESASTNQTSMYLCASRILGSYNSPLHFGNGTRLTVT.

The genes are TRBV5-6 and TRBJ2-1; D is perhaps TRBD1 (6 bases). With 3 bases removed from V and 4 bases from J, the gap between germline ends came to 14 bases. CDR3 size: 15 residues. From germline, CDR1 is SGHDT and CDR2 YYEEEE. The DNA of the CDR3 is TGTGCCAGCAGCTCCCCCCGGACAGTATACAATGAGCAGTTCTTC. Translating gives CASSSPRTVYNEQFF.

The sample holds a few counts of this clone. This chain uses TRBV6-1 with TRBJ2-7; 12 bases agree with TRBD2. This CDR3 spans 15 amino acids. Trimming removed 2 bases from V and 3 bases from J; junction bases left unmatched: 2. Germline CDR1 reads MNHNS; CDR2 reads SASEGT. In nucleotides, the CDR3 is TGTGCCAGCAGTGAACTAGCGGGAGGGTTCTACGAGCAGTACTTC. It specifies CASSELAGGFYEQYF.

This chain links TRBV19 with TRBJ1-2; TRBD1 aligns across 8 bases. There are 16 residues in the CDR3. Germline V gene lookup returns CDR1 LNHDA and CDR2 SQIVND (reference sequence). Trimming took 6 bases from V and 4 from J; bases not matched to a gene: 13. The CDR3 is CASSKTGTGPSYGYTF. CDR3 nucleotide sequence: TGTGCCAGTAGCAAAACCGGGACAGGACCGTCCTATGGCTACACCTTC.

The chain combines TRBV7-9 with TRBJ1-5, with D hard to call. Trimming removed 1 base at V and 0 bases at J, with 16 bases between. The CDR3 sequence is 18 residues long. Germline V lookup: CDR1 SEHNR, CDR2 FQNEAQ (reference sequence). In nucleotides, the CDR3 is TGTGCCAGCAGCTTAGTGTCAGGTTACGGCACTAGCAATCAGCCCCAGCATTTT. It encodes CASSLVSGYGTSNQPQHF. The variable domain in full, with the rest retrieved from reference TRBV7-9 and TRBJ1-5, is DTGVSQNPRHKITKRGQNVTFRCDPISEHNRLYWYRQTLGQGPEFLTYFQNEAQLEKSRLLSDRFSAERPKGSFSTLEIQRTEQGDSAMYLCASSLVSGYGTSNQPQHFGDGTRLSIL.

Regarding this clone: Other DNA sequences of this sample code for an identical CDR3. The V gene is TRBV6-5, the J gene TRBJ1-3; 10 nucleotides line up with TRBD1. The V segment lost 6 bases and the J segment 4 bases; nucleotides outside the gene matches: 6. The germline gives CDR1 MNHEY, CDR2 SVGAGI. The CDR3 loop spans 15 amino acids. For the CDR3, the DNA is TGTGCCAGCAGCTTTGACAGGGGGCCAGGAAACACCATATATTTT. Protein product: CASSFDRGPGNTIYF.

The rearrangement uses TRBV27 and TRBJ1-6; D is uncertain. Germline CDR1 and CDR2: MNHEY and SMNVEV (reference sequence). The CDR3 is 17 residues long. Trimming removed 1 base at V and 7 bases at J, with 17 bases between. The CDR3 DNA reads TGTGCCAGCAGTTTATTGGCAGGCCTTGGTGTGAATTCACCCCTCCACTTT. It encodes CASSLLAGLGVNSPLHF.

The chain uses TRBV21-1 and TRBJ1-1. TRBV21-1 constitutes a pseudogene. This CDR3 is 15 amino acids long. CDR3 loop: CASSRRKGGFAEAFF. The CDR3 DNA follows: TGTGCCAGCAGCAGACGCAAGGGGGGGTTTGCTGAAGCTTTCTTT.

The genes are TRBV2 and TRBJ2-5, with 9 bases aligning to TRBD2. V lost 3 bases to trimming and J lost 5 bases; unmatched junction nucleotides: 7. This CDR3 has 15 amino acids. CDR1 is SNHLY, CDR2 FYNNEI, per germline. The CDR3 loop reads CASSDAGGPLETQYF. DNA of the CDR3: TGTGCCAGCAGTGACGCGGGAGGGCCTTTGGAGACCCAGTACTTC.

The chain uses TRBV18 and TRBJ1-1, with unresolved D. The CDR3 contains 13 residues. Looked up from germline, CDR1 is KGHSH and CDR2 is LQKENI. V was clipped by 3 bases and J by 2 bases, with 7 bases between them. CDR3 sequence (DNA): TGTGCCAGCTCACCGGTTGGCAACACTGAAGCTTTCTTT. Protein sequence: CASSPVGNTEAFF. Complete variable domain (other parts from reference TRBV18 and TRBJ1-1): NAGVMQNPRHLVRRRGQEARLRCSPMKGHSHVYWYRQLPEEGLKFMVYLQKENIIDESGMPKERFSAEFPKEGPSILRIQQVVRGDSAAYFCASSPVGNTEAFFGQGTRLTVV.

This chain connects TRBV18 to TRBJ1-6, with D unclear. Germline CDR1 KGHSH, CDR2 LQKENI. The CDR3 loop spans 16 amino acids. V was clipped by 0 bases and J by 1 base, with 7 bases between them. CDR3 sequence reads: CASSPPGASYNSPLHF. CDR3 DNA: TGTGCCAGCTCACCACCGGGCGCGTCCTATAATTCACCCCTCCACTTT.

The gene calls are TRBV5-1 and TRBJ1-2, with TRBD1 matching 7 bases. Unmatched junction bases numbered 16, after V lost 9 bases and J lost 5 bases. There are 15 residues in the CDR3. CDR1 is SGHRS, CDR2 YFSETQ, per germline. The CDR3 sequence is CATAPRWGTEYGYTF. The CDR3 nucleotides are TGCGCCACCGCCCCTCGTTGGGGGACAGAGTATGGCTACACCTTC. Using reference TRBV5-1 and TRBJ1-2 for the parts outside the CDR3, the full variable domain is KAGVTQTPRYLIKTRGQQVTLSCSPISGHRSVSWYQQTPGQGLQFLFEYFSETQRNKGNFPGRFSGRQFSNSRSEMNVSTLELGDSALYLCATAPRWGTEYGYTFGSGTRLTVV.

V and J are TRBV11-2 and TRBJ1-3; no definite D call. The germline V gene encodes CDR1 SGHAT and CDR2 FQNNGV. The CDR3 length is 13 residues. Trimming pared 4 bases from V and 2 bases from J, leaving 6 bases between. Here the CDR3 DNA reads TGTGCCAGCAGCTCATCCCCTGGAAACACCATATATTTT. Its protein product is CASSSSPGNTIYF.

The CDR3 protein is CASSNAQPGGQFF. The CDR3 DNA is TGTGCCAGCAGCAACGCCCAGCCAGGAGGGCAGTTCTTC. J is TRBJ2-1 and V is TRBV11-3, with D possibly being TRBD2 (5 bases). The V and J ends lost 5 bases and 12 bases respectively, with 17 bases between them. The CDR3 totals 13 residues. The germline gives CDR1 SGHNT, CDR2 YENEEA.

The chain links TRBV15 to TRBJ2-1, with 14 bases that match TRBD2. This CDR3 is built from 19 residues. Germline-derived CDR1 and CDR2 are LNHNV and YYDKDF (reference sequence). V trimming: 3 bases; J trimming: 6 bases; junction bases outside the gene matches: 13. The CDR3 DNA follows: TGTGCCACCAGCAGCCCCCTTGGGACTAGCGGGAGATGGTTCAATGAGCAGTTCTTC. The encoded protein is CATSSPLGTSGRWFNEQFF.